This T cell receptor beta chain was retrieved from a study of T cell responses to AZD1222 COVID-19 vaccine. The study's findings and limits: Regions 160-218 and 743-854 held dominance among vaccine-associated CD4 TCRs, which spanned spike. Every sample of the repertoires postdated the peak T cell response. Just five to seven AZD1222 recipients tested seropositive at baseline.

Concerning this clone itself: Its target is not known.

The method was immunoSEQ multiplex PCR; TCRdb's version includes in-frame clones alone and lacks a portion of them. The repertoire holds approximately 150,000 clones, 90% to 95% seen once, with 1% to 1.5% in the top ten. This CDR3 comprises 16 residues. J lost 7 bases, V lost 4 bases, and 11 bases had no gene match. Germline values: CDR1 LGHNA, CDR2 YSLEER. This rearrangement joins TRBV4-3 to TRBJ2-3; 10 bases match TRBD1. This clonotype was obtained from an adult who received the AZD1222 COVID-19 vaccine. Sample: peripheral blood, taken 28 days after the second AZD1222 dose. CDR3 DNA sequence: TGCGCCAGCAGCCGCCGGACAGGGGGACTTCTAAATACGCAGTATTTT. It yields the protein CASSRRTGGLLNTQYF.